The rows below give T cell receptor beta chains drawn from one sample of a study of shared clonotypes between healthy human individuals. Produced via immunoSEQ multiplex PCR; TCRdb's table is partial and in-frame only. There are around 2,000,000 clones in the sample; about 95% occur only once, and 0.13% lies in the top ten. The sequenced sample was naive CD4+ T cells sorted from blood. The receptor set was obtained from a young man in good health. Both conserved end residues are part of each CDR3. Fields, in order: clone size, V gene, D gene, J gene, CDR3 protein, CDR3 DNA. D genes are given only for firm matches. Only some rows state a clone size, as once, few, many or a class for expanded clones.

clone size: NA; V gene: TRBV2; D gene: TRBD1; J gene: TRBJ2-7; CDR3 protein: CASGNRGWSYEQYF; CDR3 DNA: TGTGCCAGCGGAAACAGGGGATGGTCCTACGAGCAGTACTTC
clone size: NA; V gene: TRBV15; D gene: NA; J gene: TRBJ2-1; CDR3 protein: CATSRGAVSSYNEQFF; CDR3 DNA: TGTGCCACCAGCAGGGGAGCGGTCAGCTCCTACAATGAGCAGTTCTTC
clone size: NA; V gene: TRBV10-3; D gene: NA; J gene: TRBJ2-5; CDR3 protein: CAIRDGQETQYF; CDR3 DNA: TGTGCCATCCGGGACGGGCAAGAGACCCAGTACTTC
clone size: NA; V gene: TRBV5-1; D gene: TRBD2; J gene: TRBJ2-5; CDR3 protein: CASSPYGLAGLTQGTQYF; CDR3 DNA: TGCGCCAGCAGCCCATACGGACTAGCGGGACTGACCCAAGGGACCCAGTACTTC
clone size: NA; V gene: TRBV6-6; D gene: NA; J gene: TRBJ1-1; CDR3 protein: CASRTNTMNTEAFF; CDR3 DNA: TGTGCCAGCAGAACGAACACGATGAACACTGAAGCTTTCTTT
clone size: NA; V gene: TRBV19; D gene: NA; J gene: TRBJ2-6; CDR3 protein: CASSVPPGSGANVLTF; CDR3 DNA: TGTGCCAGTAGTGTACCCCCAGGGTCTGGGGCCAACGTCCTGACTTTC
clone size: NA; V gene: TRBV4-1; D gene: TRBD2; J gene: TRBJ2-3; CDR3 protein: CASSQLAGGPGYTQYF; CDR3 DNA: TGCGCCAGCAGCCAACTAGCGGGGGGGCCGGGTTATACGCAGTATTTT
clone size: NA; V gene: TRBV6-1; D gene: NA; J gene: TRBJ2-2; CDR3 protein: CASSDWGDTGELFF; CDR3 DNA: TGTGCCAGCAGTGATTGGGGAGATACCGGGGAGCTGTTTTTT
clone size: once; V gene: TRBV9; D gene: NA; J gene: TRBJ1-1; CDR3 protein: CASSSPPGRENTEAFF; CDR3 DNA: TGTGCCAGCAGCTCACCCCCGGGGCGGGAGAACACTGAAGCTTTCTTT
clone size: NA; V gene: TRBV25-1; D gene: NA; J gene: TRBJ2-1; CDR3 protein: CASSDRGRWFF; CDR3 DNA: TGTGCCAGCAGTGATAGGGGCCGATGGTTCTTC
clone size: once; V gene: TRBV28; D gene: TRBD2; J gene: TRBJ2-7; CDR3 protein: CASSLLSPFGLAGSSEQYF; CDR3 DNA: TGTGCCAGCAGTTTACTGAGTCCCTTCGGGCTAGCGGGGTCTTCCGAGCAGTACTTC
clone size: NA; V gene: TRBV7-9; D gene: TRBD2; J gene: TRBJ2-7; CDR3 protein: CASSPAGGSSLHEQYF; CDR3 DNA: TGTGCCAGCAGCCCAGCGGGAGGTAGCTCTCTCCACGAGCAGTACTTC
clone size: once; V gene: TRBV5-6; D gene: NA; J gene: TRBJ2-7; CDR3 protein: CASSLRSLSYEQYF; CDR3 DNA: TGTGCCAGCAGCCTTCGGAGTTTGTCCTACGAGCAGTACTTC
clone size: NA; V gene: TRBV10-3; D gene: NA; J gene: TRBJ2-5; CDR3 protein: CAISESSDSQETQYF; CDR3 DNA: TGTGCCATCAGTGAGTCGAGCGATTCCCAAGAGACCCAGTACTTC
clone size: NA; V gene: TRBV10-2; D gene: NA; J gene: TRBJ2-5; CDR3 protein: CASREETQYF; CDR3 DNA: TGCGCCAGCCGCGAGGAGACCCAGTACTTC
clone size: NA; V gene: TRBV6-6; D gene: NA; J gene: TRBJ1-6; CDR3 protein: CASSYGQEIYNSPLHF; CDR3 DNA: TGTGCCAGCAGTTACGGGCAGGAGATCTATAATTCACCCCTCCACTTT
clone size: NA; V gene: TRBV7-7; D gene: TRBD2; J gene: TRBJ2-3; CDR3 protein: CASSSGLAGGTDTQYF; CDR3 DNA: TGTGCTAGCAGTTCGGGACTAGCGGGAGGCACAGATACGCAGTATTTT
clone size: NA; V gene: TRBV5-4; D gene: TRBD2; J gene: TRBJ2-1; CDR3 protein: CASSLEGTSGRGYNEQFF; CDR3 DNA: TGTGCCAGCAGCTTGGAGGGGACTAGCGGGAGGGGGTACAATGAGCAGTTCTTC
clone size: NA; V gene: TRBV28; D gene: TRBD2; J gene: TRBJ2-7; CDR3 protein: CASSLAGTSLYEQYF; CDR3 DNA: TGTGCCAGCAGCCTAGCTGGGACTAGCCTCTACGAGCAGTACTTC
clone size: NA; V gene: TRBV10-3; D gene: TRBD1; J gene: TRBJ1-5; CDR3 protein: CAISRQGLSGEPQHF; CDR3 DNA: TGTGCCATCAGTCGACAGGGCCTATCGGGGGAGCCCCAGCATTTT
clone size: NA; V gene: TRBV6-1; D gene: TRBD1; J gene: TRBJ1-4; CDR3 protein: CASNPTGANEKLFF; CDR3 DNA: TGTGCCAGCAACCCAACAGGGGCGAATGAAAAACTGTTTTTT
clone size: NA; V gene: TRBV28; D gene: TRBD2; J gene: TRBJ2-5; CDR3 protein: CASSFSSGGGETQYF; CDR3 DNA: TGTGCCAGCAGTTTTAGCAGCGGGGGGGGCGAGACCCAGTACTTC
clone size: NA; V gene: TRBV6-1; D gene: NA; J gene: TRBJ1-2; CDR3 protein: CASSETPWEYGYTF; CDR3 DNA: TGTGCCAGCAGTGAAACACCTTGGGAGTATGGCTACACCTTC
clone size: once; V gene: TRBV20-1; D gene: NA; J gene: TRBJ1-4; CDR3 protein: CSARVPEKLFF; CDR3 DNA: TGCAGTGCCCGCGTCCCTGAAAAACTGTTTTTT
clone size: once; V gene: TRBV7-8; D gene: TRBD2; J gene: TRBJ2-5; CDR3 protein: CASRKGGAQETQYF; CDR3 DNA: TGTGCCAGCAGAAAGGGAGGGGCCCAAGAGACCCAGTACTTC
clone size: NA; V gene: TRBV6-6; D gene: NA; J gene: TRBJ1-2; CDR3 protein: CASIGDAANYGYTF; CDR3 DNA: TGTGCCAGCATAGGAGACGCAGCTAACTATGGCTACACCTTC
clone size: NA; V gene: TRBV5-1; D gene: NA; J gene: TRBJ2-7; CDR3 protein: CASSLAGAAYEQYF; CDR3 DNA: TGCGCCAGCAGCTTGGCGGGCGCAGCTTACGAGCAGTACTTC
clone size: NA; V gene: TRBV7-2; D gene: TRBD1; J gene: TRBJ2-7; CDR3 protein: CASSLVGTGLDEQYF; CDR3 DNA: TGTGCCAGCAGCTTAGTCGGGACAGGGCTCGACGAGCAGTACTTC
clone size: NA; V gene: TRBV6-5; D gene: TRBD2; J gene: TRBJ2-7; CDR3 protein: CASSYSGLAETYEQYF; CDR3 DNA: TGTGCCAGCAGTTACTCGGGACTAGCGGAAACCTACGAGCAGTACTTC
clone size: NA; V gene: TRBV10-3; D gene: NA; J gene: TRBJ1-1; CDR3 protein: CAIGGFAEAFF; CDR3 DNA: TGTGCCATCGGGGGTTTCGCTGAAGCTTTCTTT
clone size: NA; V gene: TRBV10-1; D gene: TRBD2; J gene: TRBJ2-3; CDR3 protein: CASSTRLAGGTDTQYF; CDR3 DNA: TGCGCCAGCAGTACCCGACTAGCGGGAGGAACAGATACGCAGTATTTT
clone size: NA; V gene: TRBV4-3; D gene: NA; J gene: TRBJ2-3; CDR3 protein: CASSQALTDTQYF; CDR3 DNA: TGCGCCAGCAGCCAAGCCCTCACAGATACGCAGTATTTT
clone size: NA; V gene: TRBV20-1; D gene: NA; J gene: TRBJ2-5; CDR3 protein: CSARNEETQYF; CDR3 DNA: TGCAGTGCTAGGAACGAGGAGACCCAGTACTTC
clone size: NA; V gene: TRBV4-1; D gene: TRBD1; J gene: TRBJ2-5; CDR3 protein: CASSHDREETQYF; CDR3 DNA: TGCGCCAGCAGCCATGACAGGGAGGAGACCCAGTACTTC
clone size: NA; V gene: TRBV6-5; D gene: NA; J gene: TRBJ1-1; CDR3 protein: CASRRTDLNTEAFF; CDR3 DNA: TGTGCCAGCAGACGTACGGATTTGAACACTGAAGCTTTCTTT
clone size: NA; V gene: TRBV30; D gene: TRBD2; J gene: TRBJ2-1; CDR3 protein: CAWVAGKLFF; CDR3 DNA: TGTGCCTGGGTAGCGGGGAAGCTGTTCTTC
clone size: once; V gene: TRBV4-1; D gene: NA; J gene: TRBJ1-4; CDR3 protein: CASSPWSGSTNEKLFF; CDR3 DNA: TGCGCCAGCAGCCCCTGGTCGGGCAGTACTAATGAAAAACTGTTTTTT
clone size: NA; V gene: TRBV7-2; D gene: TRBD2; J gene: TRBJ2-1; CDR3 protein: CASSPRLAGGPEQFF; CDR3 DNA: TGTGCCAGCAGCCCCCGACTAGCGGGAGGGCCTGAGCAGTTCTTC
clone size: NA; V gene: TRBV30; D gene: NA; J gene: TRBJ1-2; CDR3 protein: CAWNPTGGGYTF; CDR3 DNA: TGTGCCTGGAACCCCACCGGTGGTGGCTACACCTTC
clone size: NA; V gene: TRBV4-1; D gene: TRBD1; J gene: TRBJ2-7; CDR3 protein: CASSQTGSYEQYF; CDR3 DNA: TGCGCCAGCAGCCAGACAGGGTCCTACGAGCAGTACTTC
clone size: NA; V gene: TRBV19; D gene: NA; J gene: TRBJ2-4; CDR3 protein: CASSRDLAAKNIQYF; CDR3 DNA: TGTGCCAGTAGTCGGGACTTAGCAGCCAAAAACATTCAGTACTTC
clone size: NA; V gene: TRBV10-1; D gene: NA; J gene: TRBJ2-7; CDR3 protein: CASSESRGGDF; CDR3 DNA: TGCGCCAGCAGTGAGTCACGAGGGGGGGACTTC
clone size: once; V gene: TRBV7-3; D gene: NA; J gene: TRBJ1-2; CDR3 protein: CASSLNTGDGYTF; CDR3 DNA: TGTGCCAGCAGCTTAAACACAGGCGATGGCTACACCTTC
clone size: NA; V gene: TRBV27; D gene: TRBD1; J gene: TRBJ1-2; CDR3 protein: CASKNGQGAQDGYTF; CDR3 DNA: TGTGCCAGCAAAAATGGACAGGGGGCGCAAGATGGCTACACCTTC
clone size: NA; V gene: TRBV2; D gene: TRBD1; J gene: TRBJ1-4; CDR3 protein: CASSAGTGTEKLFF; CDR3 DNA: TGTGCCAGCAGTGCCGGGACAGGGACCGAAAAACTGTTTTTT
clone size: NA; V gene: TRBV5-4; D gene: NA; J gene: TRBJ1-2; CDR3 protein: CASSLATKVLIFEDGYTF; CDR3 DNA: TGTGCCAGCAGCTTGGCCACAAAGGTTCTGATTTTCGAAGATGGCTACACCTTC
clone size: NA; V gene: TRBV27; D gene: TRBD1; J gene: TRBJ2-7; CDR3 protein: CASRGWGTGAYEQYF; CDR3 DNA: TGTGCCAGCAGAGGGTGGGGGACAGGGGCCTACGAGCAGTACTTC
clone size: NA; V gene: TRBV30; D gene: NA; J gene: TRBJ1-2; CDR3 protein: CAWSVRGYGYTF; CDR3 DNA: TGTGCCTGGAGTGTACGCGGCTATGGCTACACCTTC
clone size: once; V gene: TRBV19; D gene: TRBD1; J gene: TRBJ2-6; CDR3 protein: CASTPTGGRSGANVLTF; CDR3 DNA: TGTGCCAGTACCCCGACAGGGGGCCGCTCTGGGGCCAACGTCCTGACTTTC
clone size: NA; V gene: TRBV5-4; D gene: TRBD2; J gene: TRBJ2-2; CDR3 protein: CASSPYSGGSATGELFF; CDR3 DNA: TGTGCCAGCAGCCCCTATAGCGGGGGGTCCGCCACCGGGGAGCTGTTTTTT
clone size: NA; V gene: TRBV30; D gene: TRBD2; J gene: TRBJ2-1; CDR3 protein: CALAGVDEQFF; CDR3 DNA: TGTGCCTTAGCGGGAGTCGATGAGCAGTTCTTC
clone size: NA; V gene: TRBV29-1; D gene: NA; J gene: TRBJ1-1; CDR3 protein: CSVDSRGFNTEAFF; CDR3 DNA: TGCAGCGTTGATTCGAGGGGTTTTAACACTGAAGCTTTCTTT
clone size: NA; V gene: TRBV5-1; D gene: TRBD1; J gene: TRBJ2-3; CDR3 protein: CASSLSQGAPADTQYF; CDR3 DNA: TGCGCCAGCAGCTTGTCCCAGGGGGCGCCAGCAGATACGCAGTATTTT
clone size: NA; V gene: TRBV5-4; D gene: NA; J gene: TRBJ2-7; CDR3 protein: CASSEIQRSYEQYF; CDR3 DNA: TGTGCCAGCAGCGAGATACAGCGGTCCTACGAGCAGTACTTC
clone size: NA; V gene: TRBV5-1; D gene: NA; J gene: TRBJ1-4; CDR3 protein: CASSLGGGQRGLFF; CDR3 DNA: TGCGCCAGCAGCTTGGGGGGCGGACAGAGAGGACTGTTTTTT
clone size: NA; V gene: TRBV7-2; D gene: NA; J gene: TRBJ2-3; CDR3 protein: CASSPASSQVTDTQYF; CDR3 DNA: TGTGCCAGCAGCCCGGCAAGCTCCCAGGTCACAGATACGCAGTATTTT
clone size: NA; V gene: TRBV7-9; D gene: NA; J gene: TRBJ2-2; CDR3 protein: CASSLVPNTGELFF; CDR3 DNA: TGTGCCAGCAGCTTAGTGCCGAACACCGGGGAGCTGTTTTTT
clone size: NA; V gene: TRBV5-1; D gene: NA; J gene: TRBJ1-2; CDR3 protein: CASSREGDYGYTF; CDR3 DNA: TGCGCCAGCAGCCGAGAGGGGGACTATGGCTACACCTTC
clone size: NA; V gene: TRBV11-2; D gene: NA; J gene: TRBJ1-3; CDR3 protein: CASSPGSSGNTIYF; CDR3 DNA: TGTGCCAGCAGTCCAGGGAGTTCTGGAAACACCATATATTTT
clone size: once; V gene: TRBV4-1; D gene: NA; J gene: TRBJ1-4; CDR3 protein: CASSQGYGVPTNEKLFF; CDR3 DNA: TGCGCCAGCAGCCAAGGGTACGGGGTACCAACTAATGAAAAACTGTTTTTT